The 5 T cell receptor beta chains below were found in one sample sequenced in a study of T cell responses to AZD1222 COVID-19 vaccine. This table comes from immunoSEQ multiplex PCR, and its TCRdb copy is limited to in-frame clones, with some not included. The sample includes about 93,000 clones, approximately 90% of them seen just once. The sequences come from peripheral blood, collected 28 days after the second AZD1222 dose. All receptors derive from an adult who received the AZD1222 COVID-19 vaccine.

The chain joins TRBV11-2 to TRBJ2-6; D not resolved. V lost 5 bases, J lost 0 bases, and 11 bases lay in between. Germline CDR1 is SGHAT and CDR2 is FQNNGV. The CDR3 extends over 16 amino acids. CDR3 protein: CASSSLRSSGANVLTF. The CDR3 region has the DNA TGTGCCAGCAGCAGCCTCAGGAGCTCTGGGGCCAACGTCCTGACTTTC.

The V call is TRBV9, the J call TRBJ2-7, with 7 positions matching TRBD2. CDR3 length equals 15 residues. V trimming: 0 bases; J trimming: 2 bases; junction bases outside the gene matches: 5. Germline V gene lookup returns CDR1 SGDLS and CDR2 YYNGEE. CDR3 nucleotides: TGTGCCAGCAGCGTAGGGTGGGCGGGAGCCTACGAGCAGTACTTC. Protein: CASSVGWAGAYEQYF.

V usage is TRBV6-2 or TRBV6-3 and J usage is TRBJ2-7; TRBD1 aligns across 7 bases. CDR3 size: 15 residues. V was clipped by 2 bases and J by 0 bases; unmatched bases: 4. CDR1 and CDR2 from the germline V gene are MNHEY and SVGEGT. The CDR3 sequence is CASSYGDSSSYEQYF. The DNA of the CDR3 is TGTGCCAGCAGTTACGGGGACAGCAGCTCCTACGAGCAGTACTTC.

This chain links TRBV2 with TRBJ1-3; D may be TRBD1 (5 bases). This CDR3 comprises 14 residues. V shed 6 bases and J shed 0 bases, with 9 bases lying between them. Germline CDR1 and CDR2: SNHLY and FYNNEI. The CDR3, as DNA: TGTGCCAGCAGGGGGGGGATCTCTGGAAACACCATATATTTT. This sequence encodes CASRGGISGNTIYF.

The chain employs TRBV6-5 and TRBJ1-1; maybe TRBD1 (5 bases). The V and J ends lost 0 bases and 1 base respectively, with 12 bases between them. The CDR3 has 16 amino acids. Germline CDR1 and CDR2: MNHEY and SVGAGI. CDR3 coding DNA: TGTGCCAGCAGTTACTCGAACTTCGGGGGGAACACTGAAGCTTTCTTT. Protein: CASSYSNFGGNTEAFF.